Included here is one T cell receptor (beta chain) sequence, with context. This sample stems from a study of shared clonotypes between healthy human individuals. Assay: immunoSEQ multiplex PCR; the TCRdb copy retains only in-frame clones and omits some. This table has about 470,000 clones, roughly 77% appearing once. Looked up from germline, CDR1 is SGDLS and CDR2 is YYNGEE. The germline V and J ends were trimmed by 0 bases and 4 bases, with 5 bases remaining between them. The CDR3 totals 14 residues. The sequenced sample was PBMCs. The gene calls are TRBV9 and TRBJ2-6; D unresolved. This sequence was found in a woman aged 35 to 49 in good health. Some clones in this sample may be carry-over from other donors' samples. In DNA form, the CDR3 reads TGTGCCAGCAGCGTAGACTTGGGGGCCAACGTCCTGACTTTC. Amino acids: CASSVDLGANVLTF.